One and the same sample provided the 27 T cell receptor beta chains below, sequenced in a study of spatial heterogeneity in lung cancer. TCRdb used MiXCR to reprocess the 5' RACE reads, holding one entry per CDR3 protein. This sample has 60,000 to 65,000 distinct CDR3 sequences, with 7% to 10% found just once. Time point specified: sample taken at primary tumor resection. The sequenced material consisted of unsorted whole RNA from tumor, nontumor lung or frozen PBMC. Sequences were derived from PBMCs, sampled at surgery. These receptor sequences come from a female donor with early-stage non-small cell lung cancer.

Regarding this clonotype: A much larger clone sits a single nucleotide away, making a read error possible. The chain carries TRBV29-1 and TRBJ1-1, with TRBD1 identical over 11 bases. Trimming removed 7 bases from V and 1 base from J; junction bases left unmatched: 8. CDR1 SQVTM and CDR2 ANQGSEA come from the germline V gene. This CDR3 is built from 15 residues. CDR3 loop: CSALDRGRGNTEAFF. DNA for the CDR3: TGCAGCGCCCTGGACAGGGGGCGCGGGAACACTGAAGCTTTCTTT.

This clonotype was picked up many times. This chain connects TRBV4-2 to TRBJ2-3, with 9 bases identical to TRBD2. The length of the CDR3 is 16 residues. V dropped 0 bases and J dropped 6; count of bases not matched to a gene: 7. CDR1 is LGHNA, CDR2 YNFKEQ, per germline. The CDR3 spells CASSQEGGRAGDTQYF. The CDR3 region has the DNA TGTGCCAGCAGCCAAGAAGGCGGGAGGGCGGGTGATACGCAGTATTTT.

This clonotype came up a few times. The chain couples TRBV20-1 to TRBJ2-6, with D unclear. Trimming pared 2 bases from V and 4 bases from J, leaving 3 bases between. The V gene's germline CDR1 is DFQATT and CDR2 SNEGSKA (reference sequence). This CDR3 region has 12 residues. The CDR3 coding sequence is TGCAGTGCTAGAAAAGGGGCCAACGTCCTGACTTTC. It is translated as CSARKGANVLTF.

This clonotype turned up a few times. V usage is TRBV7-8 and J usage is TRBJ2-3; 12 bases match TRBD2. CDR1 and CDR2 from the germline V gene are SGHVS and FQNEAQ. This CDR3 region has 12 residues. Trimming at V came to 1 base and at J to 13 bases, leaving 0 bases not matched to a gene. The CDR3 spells CASSLGLAGEYF. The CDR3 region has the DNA TGTGCCAGCAGCTTAGGACTAGCGGGGGAGTATTTT.

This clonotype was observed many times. CDR3 sequence (DNA): TGCAGCGTTGAAGAAGGGATTAGCGGCAGCTCCTACAATGAGCAGTTCTTC. Protein: CSVEEGISGSSYNEQFF. V gene TRBV29-1 combines with J gene TRBJ2-1; TRBD2 is a possible D gene (6 bases). With 0 bases removed from V and 0 bases from J, the gap between germline ends came to 15 bases. Per the germline V gene, CDR1 is SQVTM and CDR2 is ANQGSEA. The CDR3 contains 17 residues.

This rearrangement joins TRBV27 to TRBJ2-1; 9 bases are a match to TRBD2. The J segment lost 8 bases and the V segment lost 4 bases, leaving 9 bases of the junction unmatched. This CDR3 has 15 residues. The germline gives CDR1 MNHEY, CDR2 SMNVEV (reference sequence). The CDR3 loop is CASSYISGGIDEQFF. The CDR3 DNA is TGTGCCAGCAGTTACATTAGCGGGGGCATCGATGAGCAGTTCTTC.

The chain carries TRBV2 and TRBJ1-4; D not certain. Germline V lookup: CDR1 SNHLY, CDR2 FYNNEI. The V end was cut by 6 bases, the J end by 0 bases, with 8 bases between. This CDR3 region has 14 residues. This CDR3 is CASRLITTNEKLFF. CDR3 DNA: TGTGCCAGCAGACTAATTACAACTAATGAAAAACTGTTTTTT. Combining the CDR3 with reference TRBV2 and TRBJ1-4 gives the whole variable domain EPEVTQTPSHQVTQMGQEVILRCVPISNHLYFYWYRQILGQKVEFLVSFYNNEISEKSEIFDDQFSVERPDGSNFTLKIRSTKLEDSAMYFCASRLITTNEKLFFGSGTQLSVL.

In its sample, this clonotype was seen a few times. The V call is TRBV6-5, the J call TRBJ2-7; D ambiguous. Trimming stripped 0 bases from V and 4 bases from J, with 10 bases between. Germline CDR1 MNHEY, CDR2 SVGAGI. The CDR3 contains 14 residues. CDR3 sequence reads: CASSYSRLGYEQYV. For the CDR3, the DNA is TGTGCCAGCAGTTACTCCCGTTTGGGGTACGAGCAGTACGTC.

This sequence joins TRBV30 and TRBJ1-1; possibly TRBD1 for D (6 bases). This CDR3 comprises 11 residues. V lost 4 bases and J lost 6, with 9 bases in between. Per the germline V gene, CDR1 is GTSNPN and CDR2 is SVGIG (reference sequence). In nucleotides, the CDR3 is TGTGCCTGGAACAGGGCGGCTGAAGCTTTCTTT. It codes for CAWNRAAEAFF.

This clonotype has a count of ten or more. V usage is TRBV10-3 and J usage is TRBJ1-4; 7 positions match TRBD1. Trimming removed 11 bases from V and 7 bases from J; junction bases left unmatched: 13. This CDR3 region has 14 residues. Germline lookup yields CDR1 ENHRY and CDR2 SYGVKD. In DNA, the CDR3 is TGTGCCGCTTCCTCTGGGACAGACTTTGAAAAACTGTTTTTT. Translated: CAASSGTDFEKLFF.

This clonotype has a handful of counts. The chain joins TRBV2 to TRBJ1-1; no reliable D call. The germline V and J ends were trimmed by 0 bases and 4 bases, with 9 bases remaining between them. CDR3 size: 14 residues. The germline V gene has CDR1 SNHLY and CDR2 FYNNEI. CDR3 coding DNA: TGTGCCAGCAGTGAAGCGCTATTCGGCACTGAAGCTTTCTTT. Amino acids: CASSEALFGTEAFF.

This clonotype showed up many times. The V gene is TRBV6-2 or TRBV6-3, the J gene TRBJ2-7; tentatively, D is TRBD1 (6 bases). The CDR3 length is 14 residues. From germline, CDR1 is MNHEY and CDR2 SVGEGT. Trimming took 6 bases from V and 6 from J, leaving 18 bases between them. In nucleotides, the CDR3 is TGTGCCAGCAGCCCTCCAGGGGTTTACGGCGAGCAGTACGTC. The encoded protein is CASSPPGVYGEQYV.

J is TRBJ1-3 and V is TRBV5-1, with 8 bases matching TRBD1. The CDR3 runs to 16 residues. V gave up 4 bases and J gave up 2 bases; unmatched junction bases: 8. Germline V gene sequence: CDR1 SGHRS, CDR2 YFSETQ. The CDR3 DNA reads TGCGCCAGCAGCATGGATATACAGGGGGCTGGAAACACCATATATTTT. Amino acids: CASSMDIQGAGNTIYF.

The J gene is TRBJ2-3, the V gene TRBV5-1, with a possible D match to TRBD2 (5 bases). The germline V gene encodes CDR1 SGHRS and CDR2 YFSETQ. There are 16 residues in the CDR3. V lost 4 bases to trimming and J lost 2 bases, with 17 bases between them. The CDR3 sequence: CASSDGTRAPTDTQYF. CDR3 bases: TGCGCCAGCAGCGATGGTACTAGAGCCCCCACAGATACGCAGTATTTT.

The CDR3 nucleotides are TGTGCCAGCAGCCAGGGACAGGACCGTTTTTTCTACAATGAGCAGTTCTTC. This codes for CASSQGQDRFFYNEQFF. This chain joins TRBV3-1 and TRBJ2-1, with TRBD1 matching over 8 bases. Unmatched junction bases numbered 10, after V lost 3 bases and J lost 3 bases. The CDR3 has 17 residues. CDR1 LGHDT and CDR2 YNNKEL come from the germline V gene (reference sequence).

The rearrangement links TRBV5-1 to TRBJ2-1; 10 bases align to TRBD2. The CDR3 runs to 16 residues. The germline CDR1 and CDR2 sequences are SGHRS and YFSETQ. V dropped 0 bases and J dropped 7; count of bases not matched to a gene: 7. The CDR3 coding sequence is TGCGCCAGCAGCTTGGGGTTAGCGGGAGGAGGGAATGAGCAGTTCTTC. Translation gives CASSLGLAGGGNEQFF.

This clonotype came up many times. CDR3 DNA: TGTGCCAGCTCACCTCGGACATCCCGTTACGAGCAGTACTTC. This gives the protein CASSPRTSRYEQYF. The chain combines TRBV18 with TRBJ2-7; perhaps TRBD1 as D (5 bases). V dropped 3 bases and J dropped 4 bases, with 13 bases sitting between them. CDR3 length: 14 amino acids. Germline CDR1 is KGHSH and CDR2 is LQKENI.

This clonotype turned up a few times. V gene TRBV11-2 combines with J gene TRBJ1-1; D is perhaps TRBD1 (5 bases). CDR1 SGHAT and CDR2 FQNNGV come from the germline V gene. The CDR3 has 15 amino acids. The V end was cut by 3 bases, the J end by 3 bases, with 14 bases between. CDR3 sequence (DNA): TGTGCCAGCAGCTTTTCGGGGGGGAGAGACACTGAAGCTTTCTTT. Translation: CASSFSGGRDTEAFF. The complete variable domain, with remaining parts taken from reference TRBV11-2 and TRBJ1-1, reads EAGVAQSPRYKIIEKRQSVAFWCNPISGHATLYWYQQILGQGPKLLIQFQNNGVVDDSQLPKDRFSAERLKGVDSTLKIQPAKLEDSAVYLCASSFSGGRDTEAFFGQGTRLTVV.

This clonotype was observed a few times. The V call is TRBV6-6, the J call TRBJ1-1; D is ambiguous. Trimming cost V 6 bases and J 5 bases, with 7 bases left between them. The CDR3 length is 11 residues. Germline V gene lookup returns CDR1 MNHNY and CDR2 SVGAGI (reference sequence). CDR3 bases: TGTGCCAGCAGCCAACTTACTGAAGCTTTCTTT. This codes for CASSQLTEAFF.

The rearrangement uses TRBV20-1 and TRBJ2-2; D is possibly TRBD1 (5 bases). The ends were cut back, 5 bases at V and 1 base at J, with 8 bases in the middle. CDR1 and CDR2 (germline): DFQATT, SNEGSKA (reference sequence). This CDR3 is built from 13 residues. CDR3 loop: CSASTGNTGELFF. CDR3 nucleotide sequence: TGCAGTGCTTCTACAGGGAACACCGGGGAGCTGTTTTTT.

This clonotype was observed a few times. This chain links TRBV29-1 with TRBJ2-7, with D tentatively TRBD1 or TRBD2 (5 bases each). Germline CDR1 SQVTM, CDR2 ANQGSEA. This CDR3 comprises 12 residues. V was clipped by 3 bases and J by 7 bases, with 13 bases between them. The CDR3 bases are TGCAGCGTTGAGGGGACGGGGAAGGAGCAGTACTTC. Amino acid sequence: CSVEGTGKEQYF.

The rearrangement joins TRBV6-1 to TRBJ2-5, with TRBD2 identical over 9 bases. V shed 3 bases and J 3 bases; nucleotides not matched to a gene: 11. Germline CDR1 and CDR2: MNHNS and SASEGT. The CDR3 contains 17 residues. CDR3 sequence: CASSEGPSGAGEETQYF. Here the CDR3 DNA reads TGTGCCAGCAGTGAGGGGCCTAGCGGGGCGGGGGAAGAGACCCAGTACTTC.

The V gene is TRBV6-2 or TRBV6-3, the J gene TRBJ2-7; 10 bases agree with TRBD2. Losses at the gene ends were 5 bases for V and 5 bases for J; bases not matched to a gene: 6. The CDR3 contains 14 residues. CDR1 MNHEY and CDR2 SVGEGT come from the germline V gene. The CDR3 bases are TGTGCCAGCAGTCCTAGCGGGAGTGGTAACGAGCAGTACTTC. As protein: CASSPSGSGNEQYF.

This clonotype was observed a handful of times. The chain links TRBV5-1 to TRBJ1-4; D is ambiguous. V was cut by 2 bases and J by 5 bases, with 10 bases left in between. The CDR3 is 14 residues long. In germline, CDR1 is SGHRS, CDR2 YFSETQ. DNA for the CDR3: TGCGCCAGCAGCTTCGACACGCGCAATGAAAAACTGTTTTTT. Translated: CASSFDTRNEKLFF. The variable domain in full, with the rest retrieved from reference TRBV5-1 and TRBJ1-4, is KAGVTQTPRYLIKTRGQQVTLSCSPISGHRSVSWYQQTPGQGLQFLFEYFSETQRNKGNFPGRFSGRQFSNSRSEMNVSTLELGDSALYLCASSFDTRNEKLFFGSGTQLSVL.

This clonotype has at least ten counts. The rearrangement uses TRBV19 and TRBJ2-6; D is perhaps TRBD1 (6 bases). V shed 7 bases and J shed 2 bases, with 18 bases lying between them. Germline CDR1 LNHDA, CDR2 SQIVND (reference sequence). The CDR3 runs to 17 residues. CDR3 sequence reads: CASTMLQGRTGANVLTF. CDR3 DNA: TGTGCCAGTACCATGTTACAGGGTAGGACTGGGGCCAACGTCCTGACTTTC.

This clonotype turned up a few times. The chain's CDR3 is CASSPPPGPEKLFF. CDR3 bases: TGTGCCAGCTCCCCGCCCCCCGGACCAGAAAAACTGTTTTTT. The chain employs TRBV28 and TRBJ1-4; unclear D gene. Per the germline V gene, CDR1 is MDHEN and CDR2 is SYDVKM. The CDR3 loop spans 14 amino acids. V lost 8 bases and J lost 8, with 18 bases in between.

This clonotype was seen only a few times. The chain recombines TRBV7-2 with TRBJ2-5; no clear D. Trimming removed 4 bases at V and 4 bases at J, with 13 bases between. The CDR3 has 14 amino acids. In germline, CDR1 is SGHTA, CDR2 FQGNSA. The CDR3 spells CASSSTPRTETQYF. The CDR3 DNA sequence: TGTGCCAGCAGCTCCACCCCCAGGACAGAGACCCAGTACTTC.